This entry lists 5 T cell receptor beta chains sequenced from one sample in a study of CD8+CD57+ T cells in acquired aplastic anemia. Using genomic DNA as the template, TCR beta VDJ and CDR3 profiling was carried out. Each CDR3 protein gets one entry after TCRdb re-called the reads with MiXCR. This sample carries some 290,000 distinct CDR3 sequences, 55% to 65% of them seen once, and the ten largest clones take 7% to 9%. Sequencing was done on a sample of sorted CD4+, CD8+, or CD8+CD57+ T cells (not recorded which) from PBMCs. The receptors were sampled from a human donor with severe aplastic anemia or a healthy control (not recorded which).

With respect to this clonotype: Because the CDR3 is missing its conserved closing phenylalanine or tryptophan, this is likely a read error. The limits of the CDR3 on the DNA are not certain, so only TCRdb's listed CDR3 is given. The chain employs TRBV20-1 and TRBJ2-7; TRBD1 was called by the table and not checked on the DNA. The germline V gene has CDR1 DFQATT and CDR2 SNEGSKA (reference sequence). From its first to its last residue, the CDR3 has 9 amino acids. CDR3 loop: CSAQAGQGY.

The chain carries TRBV5-1 and TRBJ2-3; 7 nucleotides align to TRBD1. CDR1 is SGHRS, CDR2 YFSETQ, per germline. V gave up 8 bases and J gave up 4 bases; unmatched junction bases: 10. The CDR3 runs 14 residues. CDR3 protein: CASQDRRGSDTQYF. The CDR3 DNA reads as TGCGCCAGTCAGGACAGGCGAGGTTCAGATACGCAGTATTTT.

This clonotype was seen a handful of times. The chain couples TRBV18 to TRBJ1-3; no definite D call. This CDR3 has 13 residues. Germline lookup yields CDR1 KGHSH and CDR2 LQKENI. Trimming removed 5 bases from V and 3 bases from J, with 8 bases in between. The CDR3 sequence is CASSKDRGNTIYF. CDR3 DNA: TGTGCCAGCTCAAAGGACCGTGGAAACACCATATATTTT. The whole variable domain, filled in from reference TRBV18 and TRBJ1-3, reads NAGVMQNPRHLVRRRGQEARLRCSPMKGHSHVYWYRQLPEEGLKFMVYLQKENIIDESGMPKERFSAEFPKEGPSILRIQQVVRGDSAAYFCASSKDRGNTIYFGEGSWLTVV.

CDR3 sequence (DNA): TGTGCCAGCAGCTCCTCAGGGGGTAACACTGAAGCTTTCTTT. Translated, it gives CASSSSGGNTEAFF. The chain has TRBV7-6 and TRBJ1-1, with TRBD1 matching over 7 bases. V shed 4 bases and J 2 bases; nucleotides not matched to a gene: 4. CDR1 is SGHVS and CDR2 is FNYEAQ in the germline V gene. This CDR3 region has 14 residues.

This chain links TRBV7-9 with TRBJ2-3, with TRBD2 identical over 15 bases. The germline V gene has CDR1 SEHNR and CDR2 FQNEAQ (reference sequence). This CDR3 spans 19 amino acids. Unmatched junction bases numbered 9, after V lost 1 base and J lost 4 bases. Written as DNA, the CDR3 is TGTGCCAGCAGCTTAGGGGAGGGACTAGCGGGGGGCCCAGCAGATACGCAGTATTTT. It codes for CASSLGEGLAGGPADTQYF.